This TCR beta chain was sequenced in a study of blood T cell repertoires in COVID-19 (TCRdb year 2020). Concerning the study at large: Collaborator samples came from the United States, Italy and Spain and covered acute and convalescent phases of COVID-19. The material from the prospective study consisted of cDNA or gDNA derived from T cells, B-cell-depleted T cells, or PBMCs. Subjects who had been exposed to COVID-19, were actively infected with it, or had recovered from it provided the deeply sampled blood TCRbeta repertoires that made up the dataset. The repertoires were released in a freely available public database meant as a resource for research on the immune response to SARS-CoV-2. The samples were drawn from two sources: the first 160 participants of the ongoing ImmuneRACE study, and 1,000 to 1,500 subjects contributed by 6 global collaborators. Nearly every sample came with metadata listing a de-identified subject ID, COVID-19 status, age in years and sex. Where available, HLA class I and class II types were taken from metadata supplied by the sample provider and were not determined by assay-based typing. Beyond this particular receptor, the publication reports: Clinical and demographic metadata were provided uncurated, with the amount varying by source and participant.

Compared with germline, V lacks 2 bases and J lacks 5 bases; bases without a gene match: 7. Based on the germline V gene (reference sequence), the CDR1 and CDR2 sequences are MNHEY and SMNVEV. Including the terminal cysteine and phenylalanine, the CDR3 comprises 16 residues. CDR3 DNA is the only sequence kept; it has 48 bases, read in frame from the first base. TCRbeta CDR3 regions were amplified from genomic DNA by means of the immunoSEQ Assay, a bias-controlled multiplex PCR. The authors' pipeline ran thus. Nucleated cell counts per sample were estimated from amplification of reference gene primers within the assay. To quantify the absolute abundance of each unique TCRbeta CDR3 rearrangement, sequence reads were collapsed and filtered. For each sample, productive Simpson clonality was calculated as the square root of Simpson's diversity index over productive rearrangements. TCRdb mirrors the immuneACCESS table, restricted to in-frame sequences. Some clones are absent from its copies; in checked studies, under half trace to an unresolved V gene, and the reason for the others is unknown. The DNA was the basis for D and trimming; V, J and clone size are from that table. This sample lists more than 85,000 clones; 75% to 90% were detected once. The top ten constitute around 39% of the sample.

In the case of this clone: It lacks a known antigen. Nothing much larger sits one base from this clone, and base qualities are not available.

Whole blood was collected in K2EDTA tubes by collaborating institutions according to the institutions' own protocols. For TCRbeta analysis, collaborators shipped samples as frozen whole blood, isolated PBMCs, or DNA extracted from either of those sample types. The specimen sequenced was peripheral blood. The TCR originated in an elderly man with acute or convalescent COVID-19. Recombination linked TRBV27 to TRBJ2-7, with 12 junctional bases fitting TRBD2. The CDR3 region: CASSLVSSGRAHEQYF. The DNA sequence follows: TGTGCCAGCAGTTTAGTTTCTAGCGGGAGGGCCCACGAGCAGTACTTC.